Below are 10 T cell receptor beta chains sequenced from a single sample in a study of OX40 agonist ivuxolimab in advanced cancers. Method: immunoSEQ multiplex PCR; TCRdb's copy keeps in-frame clones and lacks some. The repertoire consists of about 69,000 clones, with 84% occurring once and the leading ten covering 7.9%. The sequenced sample was CD4+ or CD8+ T cells sorted from blood, obtained in a trial of the OX40 agonist ivuxolimab. These TCRs come from an adult with an advanced solid tumor such as melanoma, head and neck, liver or kidney cancer.

This clone was found a few times. This sequence joins TRBV2 and TRBJ2-7, with D possibly matching TRBD1 (5 bases). The germline gives CDR1 SNHLY, CDR2 FYNNEI. This CDR3 is 13 amino acids long. With 6 bases removed from V and 1 base from J, the gap between germline ends came to 10 bases. CDR3 coding DNA: TGTGCCAGCAGCCGAACAGGTTCCTACGAGCAGTACTTC. Its translation is CASSRTGSYEQYF.

The chain combines TRBV4-3 with TRBJ1-5; weak D call: TRBD1 (6 bases). CDR1 LGHNA and CDR2 YSLEER come from the germline V gene. This CDR3 region has 15 residues. V lost 1 base, J lost 6 bases, and 13 bases lay in between. For the CDR3, the DNA is TGCGCCAGCAGCCAAGGTGCGGACAGTAGTCAGCCCCAGCATTTT. It specifies CASSQGADSSQPQHF.

The chain is built from TRBV7-2 and TRBJ2-3; D uncertain. CDR1 SGHTA and CDR2 FQGNSA come from the germline V gene. Between the trimmed V and J ends, which lost 4 bases and 5 bases, there was a span of 13 bases. The CDR3 spans 14 residues. CDR3 amino acids: CASSSGPARDTQYF. CDR3 bases: TGTGCCAGCAGCTCCGGGCCTGCACGAGATACGCAGTATTTT.

A few counts support this clone. The chain couples TRBV6-1 to TRBJ1-2, with a possible D match to TRBD1 (5 bases). The CDR3 is made up of 13 amino acids. CDR1 and CDR2 (germline): MNHNS, SASEGT. V was trimmed by 4 bases and J by 6 bases, leaving 12 bases between them. CDR3 in amino acids: CASSAKQEDGYTF. The DNA of the CDR3 is TGTGCCAGCAGTGCGAAACAGGAAGATGGCTACACCTTC.

The rearrangement uses TRBV29-1 and TRBJ2-7, with D perhaps matching TRBD1 (6 bases). Trimming took 6 bases from V and 2 from J, leaving 14 bases between them. This CDR3 contains 13 residues. Germline CDR1 reads SQVTM; CDR2 reads ANQGSEA. The CDR3 DNA sequence: TGCAGCGTCCCGGGACAAAGCACCTACGAGCAGTACTTC. It yields the protein CSVPGQSTYEQYF.

The chain has TRBV11-1 and TRBJ1-1; TRBD1 aligns across 10 bases. This CDR3 spans 15 amino acids. J was trimmed by 3 bases and V by 5 bases; bases with no gene match: 6. Germline V gene data show CDR1 as SGHAT and CDR2 as FQDESV (reference sequence). This CDR3 is CASSRDRGLYTEAFF. CDR3 DNA: TGTGCCAGCAGCCGAGACAGGGGGCTCTACACTGAAGCTTTCTTT.

This clone was picked up a small number of times. The chain couples TRBV6-1 to TRBJ1-6, with 7 bases aligning to TRBD1. J was trimmed by 5 bases and V by 3 bases; bases with no gene match: 16. CDR3 size: 19 residues. CDR1 MNHNS and CDR2 SASEGT come from the germline V gene. In nucleotides, the CDR3 is TGTGCCAGCAGTGACGAGGGACAGTCGAACCTTGCCAATAATTCACCCCTCCACTTT. Encoded protein: CASSDEGQSNLANNSPLHF.

This sequence joins TRBV7-9 and TRBJ1-6; TRBD1 matches at 10 bases. The CDR3 length is 14 residues. Trimming at V came to 6 bases and at J to 7 bases, leaving 3 bases not matched to a gene. From germline, CDR1 is SEHNR and CDR2 FQNEAQ (reference sequence). DNA for the CDR3: TGTGCCAGCAGTCGGACAGGGGGGAATTCACCCCTCCACTTT. Amino acid sequence: CASSRTGGNSPLHF.

This chain's CDR3 is CATSRAGGPRETQYF. The CDR3 nucleotides are TGTGCCACCAGCAGAGCGGGAGGGCCTCGAGAGACCCAGTACTTC. This rearrangement joins TRBV15 to TRBJ2-5; 8 bases fit TRBD2. This CDR3 contains 15 residues. Germline CDR1 is LNHNV and CDR2 is YYDKDF (reference sequence). The V and J ends lost 1 base and 4 bases, in that order; junction bases with no gene match: 5.

V usage is TRBV5-4 and J usage is TRBJ2-7; D is possibly TRBD1 (6 bases). The germline V gene has CDR1 SGHNT and CDR2 YYREEE (reference sequence). CDR3 length: 14 amino acids. V lost 4 bases, J lost 5 bases, and 16 bases lay in between. For the CDR3, the DNA is TGTGCCAGCAGCCCACTACCTGGACAGAACGAGCAGTACTTC. It codes for CASSPLPGQNEQYF. Full variable domain (missing parts from reference TRBV5-4 and TRBJ2-7): ETGVTQSPTHLIKTRGQQVTLRCSSQSGHNTVSWYQQALGQGPQFIFQYYREEENGRGNFPPRFSGLQFPNYSSELNVNALELDDSALYLCASSPLPGQNEQYFGPGTRLTVT.